This T cell receptor (beta chain) was sequenced during a study of Ad26.COV2.S vaccination and SARS-CoV-2 variants. Study summary: Ad26.COV2.S given intramuscularly, once or twice 56 days apart.

The V and J ends lost 5 bases and 0 bases respectively, with 9 bases between them. In germline, CDR1 is SGHDT, CDR2 YYEEEE. The CDR3 length is 14 residues. Study-wide results and limits: Comparable non-spike TCR breadth was observed in vaccine and placebo recipients.

Sequencing was performed with immunoSEQ multiplex PCR; in TCRdb, only in-frame clones are kept and a portion is missing. The sample shows 350,000 to 450,000 clones, roughly 90% of them seen only once. This clone showed up just once. Its antigen remains unknown. The treatment is: over 15 received Ad26.COV2.S at low or high dose, single or two shots; 5 received placebo; per-sample allocation not given. At day 63 after the first vaccine or placebo injection, samples were drawn. The chain joins TRBV5-6 to TRBJ1-5; possible D gene TRBD1, 6 bases. The source of this sequence is a person between 18 and 65 years old who received the Ad26.COV2.S COVID-19 vaccine or a placebo. The starting material was peripheral blood, obtained in a trial of Ad26.COV2.S vaccine versus placebo. The CDR3 reads CASRVQGSNQPQHF. The CDR3 nucleotides read TGTGCCAGCAGGGTACAGGGTAGCAATCAGCCCCAGCATTTT.